This TCR beta chain derives from a study of T cells of healthy individuals. Each CDR3 protein gets one entry after TCRdb re-called the 5' RACE reads with MiXCR. The top ten clones hold roughly 6.2% of a sample with some 100,000 distinct CDR3 sequences, 17% of them seen once. There are many counts of this clonotype. The germline V and J ends were trimmed by 2 bases and 3 bases, with 14 bases remaining between them. CDR1 is SGHTA and CDR2 is FQGTGA in the germline V gene. There are 17 residues in the CDR3. The receptor comes from a human donor in good health. This sequence joins TRBV7-3 and TRBJ2-6, with D perhaps TRBD1 (6 bases). CDR3 sequence (DNA): TGTGCCAGCAGCTTATTGGCCGGGACAAATGGGGCCAACGTCCTGACTTTC. It is translated as CASSLLAGTNGANVLTF.